This T cell receptor beta chain was sequenced for a study of blood T cell repertoires in COVID-19. As handled by the study authors: Counts of nucleated cells, estimated from reference gene primer amplification, were obtained. Assay: immunoSEQ multiplex PCR; the TCRdb copy retains only in-frame clones and omits some. The V and J calls and clone size are taken from that table; D and trimming were inferred from the DNA. The profile shows roughly 140,000 clones, approximately 84% of them singletons. Germline V gene data show CDR1 as GTSNPN and CDR2 as SVGIG (reference sequence). This CDR3 comprises 13 residues. Trimming shortened V by 2 bases and J by 4 bases, and 11 bases separated the two germline ends.

The material sequenced was peripheral blood. The chain joins TRBV30 to TRBJ2-5; possibly TRBD2 for D (5 bases). The source of this sequence is a woman between 55 and 75 years old with COVID-19, enrolled during active disease. CDR3 DNA: TGTGCCTGGAGTTGGGGAGTCGGAGAGACCCAGTACTTC. It yields the protein CAWSWGVGETQYF.